This TCR beta chain is drawn from a study of T cell responses to AZD1222 COVID-19 vaccine. Study outcomes and limitations: There were repertoire samples only from the period after the peak T cell response.

About this clone itself: The antigen is unknown.

The CDR3 has 15 amino acids. The ends were cut back, 3 bases at V and 4 bases at J, with 12 bases in the middle. The germline V gene encodes CDR1 KGHDR and CDR2 SFDVKD. Sequencing used immunoSEQ multiplex PCR; TCRdb keeps in-frame clones, though not all of them. The data contain around 110,000 clones, approximately 90% of them singletons. The receptor's source is an adult who received the AZD1222 COVID-19 vaccine. The specimen was peripheral blood, collected 28 days after the second AZD1222 dose. V is TRBV24-1 and J is TRBJ1-3; D perhaps matches TRBD1 (5 bases). The CDR3 loop reads CATSDTRDLGNTIYF. CDR3 coding DNA: TGTGCCACCAGTGATACCCGGGACCTAGGAAACACCATATATTTT.